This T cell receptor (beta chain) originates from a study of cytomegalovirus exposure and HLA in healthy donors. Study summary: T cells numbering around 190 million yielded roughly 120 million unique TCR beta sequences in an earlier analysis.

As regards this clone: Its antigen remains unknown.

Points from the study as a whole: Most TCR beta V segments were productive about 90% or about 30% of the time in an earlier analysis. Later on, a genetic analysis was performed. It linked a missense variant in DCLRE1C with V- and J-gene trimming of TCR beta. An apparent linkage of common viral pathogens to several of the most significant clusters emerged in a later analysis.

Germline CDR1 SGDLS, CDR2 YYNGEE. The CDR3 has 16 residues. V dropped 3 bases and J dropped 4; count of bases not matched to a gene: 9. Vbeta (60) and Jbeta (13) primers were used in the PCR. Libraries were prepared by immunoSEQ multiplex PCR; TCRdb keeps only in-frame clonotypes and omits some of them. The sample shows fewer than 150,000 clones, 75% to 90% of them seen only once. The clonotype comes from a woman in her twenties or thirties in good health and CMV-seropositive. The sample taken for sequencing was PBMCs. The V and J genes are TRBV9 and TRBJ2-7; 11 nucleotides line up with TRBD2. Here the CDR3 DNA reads TGTGCCAGCAGCGCTACCCAGACTAGCGGGAATTACGAGCAGTACTTC. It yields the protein CASSATQTSGNYEQYF.